This T cell receptor (beta chain) was sequenced during a study of vaccination and CD4 T cells after COVID-19. Remarks on this clonotype: Its antigen is currently unknown.

As to treatment: roughly 11-day PBMC culture with coronavirus spike peptide pools or control peptides (ViraFEST assay). This CDR3 spans 15 amino acids. Germline loops: CDR1 SEHNR, CDR2 FQNEAQ (reference sequence). V lost 5 bases to trimming and J lost 2 bases, with 16 bases between them. The Oncomine TCR Beta short-read assay sequenced DNA from cultured CD4+ T cells. TCRdb passed the PCR reads through MiXCR, listing each CDR3 protein once. The table shows approximately 18,000 distinct CDR3 sequences, with more than 40% occurring only once. Sequencing was carried out using CD4+ T cells from blood, cultured in vitro. The TCR sequence derives from a human donor who had recovered from COVID-19. V is TRBV7-9 and J is TRBJ2-7; D might be TRBD1 (6 bases). CDR3 sequence reads: CASSPLRDTTYEQYF. The DNA of the CDR3 is TGTGCCAGCAGCCCCCTCCGGGACACTACCTACGAGCAGTACTTC.